This T cell receptor beta chain was profiled in a study of post-analysis software for immune sequencing data. Overall study results and limits: Among 5 or 6 TRBV segments more frequent in patients than controls were TRBV5-6, TRBV5-1 and TRBV20-1.

This clonotype was observed a few times. Its target is unknown. Researchers reported that TCR beta cDNA libraries carried unique molecular identifiers. TCRdb redid the calling of the PCR reads with MiXCR, one entry per CDR3 protein. The sample includes roughly 400,000 distinct CDR3 sequences, about 40% seen only once; the top ten take around 8%. Trimming took off 4 bases at V and 4 bases at J, with 11 bases between the two ends. This CDR3 has 13 amino acids. In germline, CDR1 is MNHNS, CDR2 SASEGT. The sample consisted of blood. The sequence was obtained from a girl under 10 years old with multiple sclerosis. The V gene is TRBV6-1, the J gene TRBJ2-7; possibly TRBD1 for D (6 bases). CDR3 region: CASSVGQTYEQYF. CDR3 bases: TGTGCCAGCAGTGTGGGACAAACTTACGAGCAGTACTTC.